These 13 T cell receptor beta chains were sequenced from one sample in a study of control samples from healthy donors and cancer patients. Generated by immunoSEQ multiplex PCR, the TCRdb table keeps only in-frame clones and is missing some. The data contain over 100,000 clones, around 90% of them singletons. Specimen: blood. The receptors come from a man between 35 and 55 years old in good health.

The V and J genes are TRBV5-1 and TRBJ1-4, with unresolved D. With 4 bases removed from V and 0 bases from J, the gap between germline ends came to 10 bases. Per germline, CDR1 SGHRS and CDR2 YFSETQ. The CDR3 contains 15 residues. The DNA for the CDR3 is TGCGCCAGCAGCCCCATAGGAGCAACTAATGAAAAACTGTTTTTT. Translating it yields CASSPIGATNEKLFF.

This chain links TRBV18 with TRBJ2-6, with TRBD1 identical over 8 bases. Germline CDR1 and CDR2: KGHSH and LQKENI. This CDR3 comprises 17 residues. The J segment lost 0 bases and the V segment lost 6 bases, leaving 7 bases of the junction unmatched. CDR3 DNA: TGTGCCAGCTCCTTCGGGACAGGTGGCTCTGGGGCCAACGTCCTGACTTTC. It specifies CASSFGTGGSGANVLTF.

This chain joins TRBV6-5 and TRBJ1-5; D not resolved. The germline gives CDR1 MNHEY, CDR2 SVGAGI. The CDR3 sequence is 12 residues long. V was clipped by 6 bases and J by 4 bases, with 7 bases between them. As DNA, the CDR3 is TGTGCCAGCAGGGGGAGTAATCAGCCCCAGCATTTT. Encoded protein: CASRGSNQPQHF.

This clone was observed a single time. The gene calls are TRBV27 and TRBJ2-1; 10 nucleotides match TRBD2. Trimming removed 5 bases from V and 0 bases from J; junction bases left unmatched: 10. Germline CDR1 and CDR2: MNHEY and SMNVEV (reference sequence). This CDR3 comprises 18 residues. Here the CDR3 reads CASSLLAGATSSYNEQFF. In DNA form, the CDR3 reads TGTGCCAGCAGTCTCCTAGCGGGGGCCACGAGCTCCTACAATGAGCAGTTCTTC.

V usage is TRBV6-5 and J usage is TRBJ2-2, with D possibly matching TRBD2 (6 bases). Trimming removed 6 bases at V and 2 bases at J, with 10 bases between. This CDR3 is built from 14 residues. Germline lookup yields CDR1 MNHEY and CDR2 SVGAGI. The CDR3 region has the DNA TGTGCCAGCAGAACTAGCATAAACACCGGGGAGCTGTTTTTT. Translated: CASRTSINTGELFF.

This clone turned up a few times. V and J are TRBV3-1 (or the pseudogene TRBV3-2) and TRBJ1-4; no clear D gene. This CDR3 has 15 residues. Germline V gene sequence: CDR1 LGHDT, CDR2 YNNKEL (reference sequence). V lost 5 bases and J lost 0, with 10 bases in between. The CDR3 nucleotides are TGTGCCAGCAGCTTGACGCCAGCAACTAATGAAAAACTGTTTTTT. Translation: CASSLTPATNEKLFF.

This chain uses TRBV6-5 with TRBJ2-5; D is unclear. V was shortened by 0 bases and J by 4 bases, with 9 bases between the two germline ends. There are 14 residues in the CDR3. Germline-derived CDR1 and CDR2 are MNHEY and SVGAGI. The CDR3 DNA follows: TGTGCCAGCAGTTACTCGATGTCTAGAGAGACCCAGTACTTC. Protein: CASSYSMSRETQYF.

Here the CDR3 DNA reads TGTGCCAGCAGGACGGACAGGGGCTCCTATAATTCACCCCTCCACTTT. Translation gives CASRTDRGSYNSPLHF. V is TRBV6-4 and J is TRBJ1-6; 9 bases align to TRBD1. Germline V gene data show CDR1 as MRHNA and CDR2 as SNTAGT. This CDR3 contains 16 residues. With V trimmed by 6 bases and J by 0 bases, 3 bases remained unmatched.

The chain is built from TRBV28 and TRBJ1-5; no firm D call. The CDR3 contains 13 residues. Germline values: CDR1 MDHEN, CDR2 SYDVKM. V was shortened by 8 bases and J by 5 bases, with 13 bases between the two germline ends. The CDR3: CASALRSYQPQHF. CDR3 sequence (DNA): TGTGCCAGCGCTCTAAGGAGTTATCAGCCCCAGCATTTT. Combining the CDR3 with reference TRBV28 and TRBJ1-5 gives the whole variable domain DVKVTQSSRYLVKRTGEKVFLECVQDMDHENMFWYRQDPGLGLRLIYFSYDVKMKEKGDIPEGYSVSREKKERFSLILESASTNQTSMYLCASALRSYQPQHFGDGTRLSIL.

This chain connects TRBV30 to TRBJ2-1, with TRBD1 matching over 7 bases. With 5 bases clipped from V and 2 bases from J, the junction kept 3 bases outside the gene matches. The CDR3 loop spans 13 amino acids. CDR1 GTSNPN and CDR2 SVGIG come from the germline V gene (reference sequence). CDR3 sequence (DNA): TGTGCCTGGGACAGGGATGCCTACAATGAGCAGTTCTTC. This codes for CAWDRDAYNEQFF.

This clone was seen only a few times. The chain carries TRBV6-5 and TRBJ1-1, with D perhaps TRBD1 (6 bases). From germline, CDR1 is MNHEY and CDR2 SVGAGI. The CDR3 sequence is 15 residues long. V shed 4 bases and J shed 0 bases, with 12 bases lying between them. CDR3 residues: CASSLTTGMNTEAFF. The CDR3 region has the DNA TGTGCCAGCAGTTTAACGACAGGTATGAACACTGAAGCTTTCTTT.

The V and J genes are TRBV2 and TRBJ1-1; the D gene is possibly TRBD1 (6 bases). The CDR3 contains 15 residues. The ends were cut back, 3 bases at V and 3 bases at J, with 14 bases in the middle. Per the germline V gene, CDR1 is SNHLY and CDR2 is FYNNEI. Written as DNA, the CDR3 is TGTGCCAGCAGTGAGGGGGGCCTGTGGCACACTGAAGCTTTCTTT. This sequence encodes CASSEGGLWHTEAFF.

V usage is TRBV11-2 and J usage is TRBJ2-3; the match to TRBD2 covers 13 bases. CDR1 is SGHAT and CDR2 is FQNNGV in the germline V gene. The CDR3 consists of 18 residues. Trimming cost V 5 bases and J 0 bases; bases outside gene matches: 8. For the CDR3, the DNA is TGTGCCAGCAGCCGGGGACTAGCGGGGTTTCGTAGCACAGATACGCAGTATTTT. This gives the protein CASSRGLAGFRSTDTQYF. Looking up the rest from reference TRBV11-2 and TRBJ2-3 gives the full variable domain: EAGVAQSPRYKIIEKRQSVAFWCNPISGHATLYWYQQILGQGPKLLIQFQNNGVVDDSQLPKDRFSAERLKGVDSTLKIQPAKLEDSAVYLCASSRGLAGFRSTDTQYFGPGTRLTVL.